This record covers a single T cell receptor beta chain. Its target antigen remains unknown. Within one base of it there is no much larger clone, and no base qualities were kept. This specimen belongs to a study of T cell responses to AZD1222 COVID-19 vaccine (dated by TCRdb to the early 2020s). Study-wide context: A total of just over 230 trial participants underwent TCR sequencing, of whom about 200 received two doses of AZD1222 and about 26 received two doses of the MenACWY control vaccine. Trial participants were enrolled by age into 18-55, 56-69 and 70-plus year subgroups, with around 140, 26 and 57 TCR-sequenced participants respectively. The study at large found these results: The vaccine-associated CD4 TCRs covered the entire spike protein, and the dominant responses fell in regions 160-218 and 743-854. Reportedly, close to half of the unique spike-specific TCRs recognized epitopes lying outside the regions that are mutated in the B.1.351 and B.1.1.7 variants. No day 14 peak-response samples were available, so repertoires were characterized only after the peak T cell response. Only five to seven AZD1222 recipients were SARS-CoV-2 seropositive at baseline, limiting conclusions about previously exposed vaccinees. The 56-69-year group was small, and its depth increase did not reach significance, likely because of low power. Spike-specific TCR breadth and depth rose significantly after two AZD1222 doses compared with day 0 and with MenACWY recipients. Participants were mostly white British, with more females than males. The authors suggested clonal diversity may have been underestimated.

The CDR3 regions of human TCRbeta chains were subjected to immunosequencing. As for the authors' bioinformatics: TCRs in the repertoires were compared against a reference library of SARS-CoV-2-specific TCRs that had been generated with the MIRA antigen-specificity platform. Breadth was defined as the fraction of unique TCRs that were SARS-CoV-2-associated, and depth was defined as the fraction of total T cells that were SARS-CoV-2-associated. Using the MIRA data, every spike-specific TCR was mapped to the spike region that the TCR reacted to and assigned to either a CD4 or a CD8 class. Log10-transformed breadth and depth values were compared by one-way ANOVA with Sidak's multiple comparisons tests. This is the immuneACCESS table as TCRdb keeps it, with only in-frame sequences that have V and J called. A part of the clones is gone; compared with another copy, unresolved V genes explain less than half, and the rest is unexplained. V and J calls and clone size are given by that table; D and trimming were obtained from the DNA. For this sample there are around 130,000 clones; approximately 86% appear just once. The top ten hold under 3% of the sample.

From the cysteine up to the phenylalanine, the CDR3 has a length of 15 residues. CDR3 DNA only is kept here, 45 bases in frame from base 1. Trimming at the junction amounts to 5 bases on V and 5 bases on J, and the germline ends lie 18 bases apart. Per the germline V gene (reference sequence), SEHNR is the CDR1 and FQNEAQ is the CDR2. Sample time point, as interpreted from the label and publication: about 28 days (+/-7) after the second vaccine dose. AZD1222 recipients whose second dose came at about 4 weeks and those whose second dose came at about 12 weeks were combined into one group, since spike-specific TCR depth and breadth did not differ between the two schedules. Vaccinee samples were obtained from the UK trials COV001 and COV002, which included a single-blind randomized controlled phase 2/3 trial of AZD1222 (ChAdOx1 nCoV-19) in healthy adults. For TCRbeta chain sequencing, PBMC samples from trial participants were taken at day 0 and at day 28 after the second dose.

The TCR comes from an adult who received the AZD1222 COVID-19 vaccine. Sequenced here: peripheral blood, sampled 28 days after the second AZD1222 dose. The chain employs TRBV7-9 and TRBJ2-5; TRBD2 is possibly the D segment (6 matching bases). The DNA sequence is as follows: TGTGCCAGCAGCCCCAGCGGGCCGGTAGGGGAGACCCAGTACTTC. Translated, it gives CASSPSGPVGETQYF.